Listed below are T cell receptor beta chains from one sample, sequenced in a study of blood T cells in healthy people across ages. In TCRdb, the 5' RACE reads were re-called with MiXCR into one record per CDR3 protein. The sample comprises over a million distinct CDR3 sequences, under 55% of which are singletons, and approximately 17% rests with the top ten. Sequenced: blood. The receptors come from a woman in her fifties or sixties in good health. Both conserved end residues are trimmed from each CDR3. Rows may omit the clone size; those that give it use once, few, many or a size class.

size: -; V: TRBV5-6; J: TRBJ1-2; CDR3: ASSLVSGGNYGYT
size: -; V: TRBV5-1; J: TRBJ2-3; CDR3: TSSLRPGPDTQY
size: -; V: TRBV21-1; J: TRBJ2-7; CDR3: ASSNRSLSPVPPQY
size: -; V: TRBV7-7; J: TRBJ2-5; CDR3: ASSSRQGDGKETQY
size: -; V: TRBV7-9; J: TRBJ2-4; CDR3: ASSYPLGGQNIQY
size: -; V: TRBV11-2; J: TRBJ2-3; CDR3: ASSRGLAVELGTDTQY
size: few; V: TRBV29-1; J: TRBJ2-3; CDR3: SVEAPGAGDWLAGVADTQY
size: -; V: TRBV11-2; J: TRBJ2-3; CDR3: ASTIFPGLAGVRTDTQY
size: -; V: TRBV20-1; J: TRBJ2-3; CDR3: SASIWGFTDTQY
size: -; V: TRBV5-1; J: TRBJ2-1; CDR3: ASSLAFPGAGSYNEQF
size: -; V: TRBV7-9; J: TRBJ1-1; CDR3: ASSLAQGYTEAF
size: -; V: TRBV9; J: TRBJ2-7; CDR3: ASSDGGRAQY
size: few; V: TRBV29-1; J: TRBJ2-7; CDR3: SVVGLTTYEQY
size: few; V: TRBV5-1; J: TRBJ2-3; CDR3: ASSLTVTLTDTQY
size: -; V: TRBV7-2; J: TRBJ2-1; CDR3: ASSPLWTGDEQF
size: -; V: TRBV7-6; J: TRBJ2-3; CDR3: ASSLASAVTDTRY
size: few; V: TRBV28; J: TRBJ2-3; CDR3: ASSQRDRYTDTQY
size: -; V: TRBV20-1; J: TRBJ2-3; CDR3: SARDYRATDTQY
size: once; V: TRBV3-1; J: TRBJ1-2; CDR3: ASSQARFYGYT
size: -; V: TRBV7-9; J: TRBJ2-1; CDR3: ASSLGGLAGEYNEQF
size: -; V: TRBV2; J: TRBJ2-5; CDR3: ASNLRDGQETQY
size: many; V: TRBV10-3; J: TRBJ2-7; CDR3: AISVQGASSEQY
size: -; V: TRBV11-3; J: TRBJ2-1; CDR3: ASSLWEDSEQF
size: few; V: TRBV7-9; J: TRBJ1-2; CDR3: ASEGLKANYGYT
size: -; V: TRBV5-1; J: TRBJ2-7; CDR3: ASSLFPGTAYEQY
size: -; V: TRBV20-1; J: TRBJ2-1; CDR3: SASLTSGVYNEQF
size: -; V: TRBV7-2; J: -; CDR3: ASRRWEANEQY
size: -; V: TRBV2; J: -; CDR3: ASSDALAGREYLGTQY
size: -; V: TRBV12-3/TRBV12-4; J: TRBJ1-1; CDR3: ASSLASGKSNTEAF
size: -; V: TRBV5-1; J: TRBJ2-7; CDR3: ASSPTPEGLYEQY
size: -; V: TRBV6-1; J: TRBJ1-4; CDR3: ASSGPTDVATNEKLF
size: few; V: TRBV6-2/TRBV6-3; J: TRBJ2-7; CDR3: ASSYSVYEQY
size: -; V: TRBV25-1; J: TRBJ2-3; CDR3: ASSHPGQSTDTQY
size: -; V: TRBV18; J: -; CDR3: ASSPRGGGYYEQY
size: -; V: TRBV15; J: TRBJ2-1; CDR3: ATSRASRPSSYNEQF
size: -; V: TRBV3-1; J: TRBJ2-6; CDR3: ASSPTISGANVLT
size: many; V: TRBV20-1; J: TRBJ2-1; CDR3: SASGYRAEQF
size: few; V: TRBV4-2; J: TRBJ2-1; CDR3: ASSQVAGGHGEQF
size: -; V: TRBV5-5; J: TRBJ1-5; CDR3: ASSLTGEQPQH
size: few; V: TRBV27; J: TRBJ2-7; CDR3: ASSLEVPAYEQY
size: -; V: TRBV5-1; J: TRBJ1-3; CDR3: ASTLTGTSGNTIY